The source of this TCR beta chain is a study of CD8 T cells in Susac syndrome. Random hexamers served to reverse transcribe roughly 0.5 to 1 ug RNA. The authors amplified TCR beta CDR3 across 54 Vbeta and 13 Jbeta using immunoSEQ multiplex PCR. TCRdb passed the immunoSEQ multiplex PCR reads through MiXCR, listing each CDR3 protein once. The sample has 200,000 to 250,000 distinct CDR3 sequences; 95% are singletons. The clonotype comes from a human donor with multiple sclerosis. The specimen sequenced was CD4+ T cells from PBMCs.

The CDR3 DNA sequence: TGCAGCGTTGACGTGTCCACAGATACGCAGTATTTT. The encoded protein is CSVDVSTDTQYF. The chain recombines TRBV29-1 with TRBJ2-3; D remains ambiguous. Trimming took off 3 bases at V and 2 bases at J, with 6 bases between the two ends. Germline V gene sequence: CDR1 SQVTM, CDR2 ANQGSEA. There are 12 residues in the CDR3.